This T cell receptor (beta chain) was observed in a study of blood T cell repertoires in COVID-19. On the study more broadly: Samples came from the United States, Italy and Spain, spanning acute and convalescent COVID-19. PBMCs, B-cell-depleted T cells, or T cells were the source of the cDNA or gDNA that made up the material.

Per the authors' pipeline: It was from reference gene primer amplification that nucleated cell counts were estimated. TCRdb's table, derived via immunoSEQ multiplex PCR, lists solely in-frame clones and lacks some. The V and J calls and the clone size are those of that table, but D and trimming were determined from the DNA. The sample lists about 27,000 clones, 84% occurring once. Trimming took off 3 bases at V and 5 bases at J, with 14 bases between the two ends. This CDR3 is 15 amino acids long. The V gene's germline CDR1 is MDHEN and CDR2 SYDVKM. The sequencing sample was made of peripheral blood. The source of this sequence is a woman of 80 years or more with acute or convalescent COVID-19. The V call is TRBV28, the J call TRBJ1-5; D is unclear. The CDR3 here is CASSFSSTEDQPQHF. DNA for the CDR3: TGTGCCAGCAGTTTTAGCTCTACGGAGGATCAGCCCCAGCATTTT. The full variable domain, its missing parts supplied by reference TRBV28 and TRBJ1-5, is DVKVTQSSRYLVKRTGEKVFLECVQDMDHENMFWYRQDPGLGLRLIYFSYDVKMKEKGDIPEGYSVSREKKERFSLILESASTNQTSMYLCASSFSSTEDQPQHFGDGTRLSIL.